Shown below are 25 T cell receptor beta chains from a single sample sequenced in a study of shared clonotypes between healthy human individuals. Assay used: immunoSEQ multiplex PCR; TCRdb lists only in-frame clones, some missing. Here the sample spans 2.5 million or so clones, 85% to 95% being singletons. Input material: naive CD4+ T cells sorted from blood. Subset defined: CD45RA+ positively selected. These TCRs come from a man between 18 and 35 years old in good health.

V and J are TRBV10-3 and TRBJ2-7; no definite D call. V was trimmed by 4 bases and J by 5 bases, leaving 6 bases between them. This CDR3 region has 11 residues. Germline CDR1 ENHRY, CDR2 SYGVKD. The CDR3 coding sequence is TGTGCCATCAGTGCGGAGAACGAGCAGTACTTC. This encodes CAISAENEQYF.

The J gene is TRBJ1-6, the V gene TRBV7-8; TRBD1 matches at 7 bases. The V gene's germline CDR1 is SGHVS and CDR2 FQNEAQ. The V segment lost 0 bases and the J segment 9 bases; nucleotides outside the gene matches: 8. CDR3 length: 16 amino acids. CDR3 sequence: CASSLALGPGGSPLHF. The CDR3 coding sequence is TGTGCCAGCAGCTTAGCGCTGGGGCCAGGGGGTTCACCCCTCCACTTT.

This clone was counted only a few times. The rearrangement links TRBV5-1 to TRBJ1-6; no definite D call. CDR3 length equals 15 residues. Trimming took 4 bases from V and 7 from J, leaving 15 bases between them. Germline CDR1 SGHRS, CDR2 YFSETQ. The CDR3 region is CASSLSQAWNSPLHF. The CDR3 DNA is TGCGCCAGCAGCCTGTCGCAGGCATGGAATTCACCCCTCCACTTT.

Notes on this clone: No DNA is shown, since the ends of the CDR3 on it are uncertain; the CDR3 is the one TCRdb lists. In the same sample, other DNA sequences code for this CDR3. V and J are TRBV5-6 and TRBJ1-2; TRBD1 was called by the table and not checked on the DNA. Germline V gene lookup returns CDR1 SGHDT and CDR2 YYEEEE. The CDR3 numbers 14 amino acids, ends counted. The CDR3 spells CASSSGQGGYGYTF.

V and J are TRBV28 and TRBJ2-2; D uncertain. Germline CDR1 is MDHEN and CDR2 is SYDVKM. V was shortened by 3 bases and J by 3 bases, with 11 bases between the two germline ends. The CDR3 contains 15 residues. CDR3 sequence reads: CASSFKVWYTGELFF. In DNA, the CDR3 is TGTGCCAGCAGTTTCAAGGTCTGGTACACCGGGGAGCTGTTTTTT.

The gene calls are TRBV5-1 and TRBJ2-5; TRBD2 matches at 7 bases. V trimming: 2 bases; J trimming: 4 bases; junction bases outside the gene matches: 5. The CDR3 runs 14 residues. Germline values: CDR1 SGHRS, CDR2 YFSETQ. The CDR3, as DNA: TGCGCCAGCAGCTTCAGCGGGATAGGAGAGACCCAGTACTTC. This codes for CASSFSGIGETQYF.

V is TRBV14 and J is TRBJ1-2; D gene ambiguous. The CDR3 loop spans 15 amino acids. With 0 bases removed from V and 5 bases from J, the gap between germline ends came to 13 bases. Germline CDR1 reads SGHDN; CDR2 reads FVKESK. In DNA form, the CDR3 reads TGTGCCAGCAGCCAAGAAGAAAGTCCTGGGTATGGCTACACCTTC. This translates into CASSQEESPGYGYTF.

The chain recombines TRBV5-1 with TRBJ2-5; tentatively, D is TRBD1 (5 bases). V lost 6 bases and J lost 3, with 18 bases in between. The germline V gene has CDR1 SGHRS and CDR2 YFSETQ. The CDR3 totals 15 residues. CDR3 DNA: TGCGCCAGCACCCTGGAAGGCAGGGATGAAGAGACCCAGTACTTC. It encodes CASTLEGRDEETQYF.

In its sample, this clone was seen once. The chain has TRBV5-1 and TRBJ2-3; maybe TRBD1 (5 bases). Trimming stripped 3 bases from V and 0 bases from J, with 14 bases between. This CDR3 comprises 16 residues. Germline values: CDR1 SGHRS, CDR2 YFSETQ. Here the CDR3 reads CASSSVRAASTDTQYF. CDR3 nucleotide sequence: TGCGCCAGCAGCTCCGTCAGGGCGGCTAGCACAGATACGCAGTATTTT.

This clone was observed a single time. CDR3 sequence reads: CASSRRGRNPQETQYF. Here the CDR3 DNA reads TGTGCCAGTAGTCGCAGGGGGCGGAATCCCCAAGAGACCCAGTACTTC. The J gene is TRBJ2-5, the V gene TRBV19; 8 bases are shared with TRBD1. The CDR3 has 16 residues. Germline V gives CDR1 LNHDA, CDR2 SQIVND (reference sequence). V gave up 5 bases and J gave up 1 base; unmatched junction bases: 9.

CDR3 loop: CASSPRVGESEKLFF. As DNA, the CDR3 is TGTGCCAGCTCACCACGAGTAGGGGAGAGTGAAAAACTGTTTTTT. The chain recombines TRBV18 with TRBJ1-4, with D maybe TRBD1 (5 bases). The germline V gene has CDR1 KGHSH and CDR2 LQKENI. Between the trimmed V and J ends, which lost 1 base and 7 bases, there was a span of 13 bases. This CDR3 spans 15 amino acids. Drawing the rest from reference TRBV18 and TRBJ1-4, the complete variable domain is NAGVMQNPRHLVRRRGQEARLRCSPMKGHSHVYWYRQLPEEGLKFMVYLQKENIIDESGMPKERFSAEFPKEGPSILRIQQVVRGDSAAYFCASSPRVGESEKLFFGSGTQLSVL.

The chain recombines TRBV5-1 with TRBJ1-6, with 7 bases matching TRBD1. V was clipped by 3 bases and J by 7 bases; unmatched bases: 7. Germline values: CDR1 SGHRS, CDR2 YFSETQ. The CDR3 runs 15 residues. The CDR3 sequence is CASSSNGQENSPLHF. In nucleotides, the CDR3 is TGCGCCAGCAGCTCCAACGGACAGGAGAATTCACCCCTCCACTTT.

With respect to this clone: Within the sample, other DNA sequences also encode this same CDR3. J is TRBJ2-7 and V is TRBV18, with D possibly TRBD2 on 6 matching bases. The CDR3 extends over 13 amino acids. From germline, CDR1 is KGHSH and CDR2 LQKENI. Deletions cut 6 bases from V and 1 base from J, with 10 bases between. DNA of the CDR3: TGTGCCAGCTCCCGGGGGTCTTCCTACGAGCAGTACTTC. The encoded protein is CASSRGSSYEQYF.

This chain joins TRBV28 and TRBJ2-7, with TRBD2 identical over 12 bases. After removal of 5 bases from V and 7 bases from J, the junction contained 9 bases not matched to a gene. There are 15 residues in the CDR3. The germline V gene has CDR1 MDHEN and CDR2 SYDVKM. The CDR3 here is CASSPSSGGAGEQYF. As DNA, the CDR3 is TGTGCCAGCAGTCCGTCTAGCGGGGGGGCAGGGGAGCAGTACTTC.

This clone has more than one count but fewer than ten. Here the CDR3 reads CASSEALSSYNSPLHF. CDR3 in DNA: TGCGCCAGCAGTGAAGCCCTGAGCTCCTATAATTCACCCCTCCACTTT. The gene calls are TRBV10-1 and TRBJ1-6; D is unresolved. V lost 3 bases and J 0 bases, leaving 9 bases between the germline ends. There are 16 residues in the CDR3. Germline assignment: CDR1 WNHNN and CDR2 SYGVQD (reference sequence).

J is TRBJ1-1 and V is TRBV11-2; a possible D gene is TRBD1 (6 bases). The CDR3 contains 16 residues. Germline CDR1 SGHAT, CDR2 FQNNGV. Trimming shortened V by 4 bases and J by 3 bases, and 18 bases separated the two germline ends. This CDR3 reads CASSSNTGWVYTEAFF. For the CDR3, the DNA is TGTGCCAGCAGCTCAAACACAGGGTGGGTGTACACTGAAGCTTTCTTT.

About this clone itself: The sample has other DNA sequences that encode this CDR3 too. The rearrangement links TRBV7-9 to TRBJ1-3, with D possibly being TRBD1 (5 bases). This CDR3 spans 13 amino acids. In germline, CDR1 is SEHNR, CDR2 FQNEAQ (reference sequence). Deletions cut 8 bases from V and 2 bases from J, with 10 bases between. This chain's CDR3 is CASREGTGNTIYF. The DNA of the CDR3 is TGTGCCAGCCGGGAGGGGACTGGAAACACCATATATTTT.

This sequence joins TRBV28 and TRBJ2-5, with D tentatively TRBD2 (5 bases). Germline CDR1 and CDR2: MDHEN and SYDVKM. The CDR3 has 14 amino acids. Between the trimmed V and J ends, which lost 7 bases and 4 bases, there was a span of 16 bases. CDR3 sequence: CASTDGDWGETQYF. The CDR3 nucleotides read TGTGCCAGCACGGACGGGGATTGGGGAGAGACCCAGTACTTC.

The gene calls are TRBV30 and TRBJ1-2; D ambiguous. CDR3 size: 12 residues. Germline V lookup: CDR1 GTSNPN, CDR2 SVGIG (reference sequence). V was pared by 5 bases and J by 7 bases, with 14 bases between. DNA for the CDR3: TGTGCCTGGGGGAGAGCGGTAGGTGGCTACACCTTC. Amino acids: CAWGRAVGGYTF.

This clone was seen a few times. This chain joins TRBV25-1 and TRBJ2-2, with D perhaps TRBD2 (6 bases). The CDR3 runs 14 residues. Germline V gene lookup returns CDR1 MGHDK and CDR2 SYGVNS. The germline V and J ends were trimmed by 5 bases and 6 bases, with 13 bases remaining between them. The CDR3 protein is CASSSLASPGELFF. The CDR3 nucleotides are TGTGCCAGCAGTTCACTAGCTAGCCCCGGGGAGCTGTTTTTT. Variable domain in full (rest from reference TRBV25-1 and TRBJ2-2): EADIYQTPRYLVIGTGKKITLECSQTMGHDKMYWYQQDPGMELHLIHYSYGVNSTEKGDLSSESTVSRIRTEHFPLTLESARPSHTSQYLCASSSLASPGELFFGEGSRLTVL.

To note about this clone: Additional DNA sequences in this sample encode the identical CDR3. The chain couples TRBV5-4 to TRBJ1-4; maybe TRBD1 (6 bases). This CDR3 is 14 amino acids long. V lost 2 bases and J 8 bases, leaving 13 bases between the germline ends. Germline CDR1 SGHNT, CDR2 YYREEE (reference sequence). In nucleotides, the CDR3 is TGTGCCAGCAGCTTAGGGGGGGTAGACGAAAAACTGTTTTTT. Translated, it gives CASSLGGVDEKLFF.

This chain links TRBV9 with TRBJ2-3; TRBD1 aligns across 9 bases. The germline V gene has CDR1 SGDLS and CDR2 YYNGEE. The CDR3 covers 15 residues. V gave up 3 bases and J gave up 7 bases; unmatched junction bases: 9. Here the CDR3 reads CASSETGTGRYTQYF. CDR3 coding DNA: TGTGCCAGCAGCGAAACCGGGACAGGGAGGTATACGCAGTATTTT.

The chain couples TRBV7-9 to TRBJ1-6; D is ambiguous. CDR3 length equals 13 residues. The germline V gene has CDR1 SEHNR and CDR2 FQNEAQ (reference sequence). Trimming took 4 bases from V and 6 from J, leaving 7 bases between them. CDR3 sequence (DNA): TGTGCCAGCAGCTGGGAATCTAATTCACCCCTCCACTTT. Its translation: CASSWESNSPLHF.

The rearrangement joins TRBV7-9 to TRBJ2-1, with 7 bases fitting TRBD2. J was trimmed by 8 bases and V by 3 bases; bases with no gene match: 10. Germline lookup yields CDR1 SEHNR and CDR2 FQNEAQ (reference sequence). The CDR3 loop spans 15 amino acids. CDR3 in DNA: TGTGCCAGCAGCTTGGAGCGGGGCCCATCCTATGAGCAGTTCTTC. The encoded protein is CASSLERGPSYEQFF.

The chain uses TRBV18 and TRBJ1-5, with unresolved D. The CDR3 has 14 amino acids. V lost 3 bases to trimming and J lost 11 bases, with 17 bases between them. Germline CDR1 and CDR2: KGHSH and LQKENI. Here the CDR3 reads CASSPSSMGTAQHF. CDR3 nucleotides: TGTGCCAGCTCACCTTCTTCGATGGGAACGGCCCAGCATTTT.